This T cell receptor beta chain was documented in a study of cytomegalovirus exposure and HLA in healthy donors. The study, taken as a whole, reports: It was about 150 TCR beta chains that were listed as cytomegalovirus-associated. One variant, a missense change in DCLRE1C, was linked in a later analysis to TCR beta V- and J-gene trimming.

Trimming removed 5 bases from V and 2 bases from J, with 12 bases in between. The CDR3 runs 14 residues. The germline CDR1 and CDR2 sequences are SGHTS and YDEGEE. A multiplex PCR was run with 60 Vbeta primers and 13 Jbeta primers. Assay used: immunoSEQ multiplex PCR; TCRdb lists only in-frame clones, some missing. The sample's table shows around 100,000 clones. A remark on this clone: Its cognate antigen is unknown.

The sample consisted of PBMCs. This clonotype was sampled from a man aged 25 to 40 in good health and CMV-seronegative. J is TRBJ2-3 and V is TRBV5-8; D might be TRBD1 (6 bases). The CDR3 nucleotides are TGTGCCAGCAGGTTAACAGGGATCACAGATACGCAGTATTTT. Translation: CASRLTGITDTQYF.